The 28 T cell receptor beta chains below were found in one sample sequenced in a study of blood T cell repertoires in COVID-19. Data came from immunoSEQ multiplex PCR; TCRdb stores just in-frame clones and leaves some out. The top ten hold about 2.2% of the sample, which has about 280,000 clones, roughly 90% seen once. Material: peripheral blood. The origin of the receptors is a woman aged 50 to 65 who had recovered from COVID-19.

This chain uses TRBV4-3 with TRBJ1-6, with D unresolved. Trimming cost V 0 bases and J 3 bases, with 12 bases left between them. This CDR3 has 17 residues. Germline CDR1 and CDR2: LGHNA and YSLEER. The CDR3 region is CASSQDLQTFYNSPLHF. CDR3 coding DNA: TGCGCCAGCAGCCAAGATCTCCAAACTTTCTATAATTCACCCCTCCACTTT.

The gene calls are TRBV15 and TRBJ1-5; perhaps TRBD1 as D (5 bases). This CDR3 contains 15 residues. Germline V gene sequence: CDR1 LNHNV, CDR2 YYDKDF (reference sequence). The V and J ends lost 6 bases and 7 bases respectively, with 19 bases between them. CDR3 in amino acids: CATSGRRGMIQPQHF. CDR3 DNA sequence: TGTGCCACCAGTGGGAGACGGGGGATGATACAGCCCCAGCATTTT. The entire variable domain, with the rest obtained from reference TRBV15 and TRBJ1-5, is as follows: DAMVIQNPRYQVTQFGKPVTLSCSQTLNHNVMYWYQQKSSQAPKLLFHYYDKDFNNEADTPDNFQSRRPNTSFCFLDIRSPGLGDTAMYLCATSGRRGMIQPQHFGDGTRLSIL.

J is TRBJ2-2 and V is TRBV5-1; 7 bases are shared with TRBD1. Germline CDR1 is SGHRS and CDR2 is YFSETQ. The CDR3 has 18 residues. Losses at the gene ends were 3 bases for V and 0 bases for J; bases not matched to a gene: 11. The CDR3 DNA sequence: TGCGCCAGCAGCTCCGGCACAGGGGTCTCAACGAACACCGGGGAGCTGTTTTTT. It yields the protein CASSSGTGVSTNTGELFF.

The genes are TRBV5-6 and TRBJ1-1; 7 nucleotides line up with TRBD1. This CDR3 region has 12 residues. V shed 6 bases, J shed 11 bases, and the junction held 10 bases outside the gene matches. Germline loops: CDR1 SGHDT, CDR2 YYEEEE. The CDR3 spells CASNLQGMRAFF. DNA of the CDR3: TGTGCCAGCAACCTACAGGGGATGAGGGCTTTCTTT.

The V and J genes are TRBV7-8 and TRBJ1-1, with D tentatively TRBD1 (6 bases). Germline V gene lookup returns CDR1 SGHVS and CDR2 FQNEAQ. V lost 3 bases and J 7 bases, leaving 12 bases between the germline ends. CDR3 length equals 13 residues. CDR3 loop: CASSFSGDREAFF. In DNA, the CDR3 is TGTGCCAGCAGCTTCTCAGGGGATCGTGAAGCTTTCTTT.

In regard to this clone: This CDR3 is also generated by other DNA sequences in the sample. CDR3 residues: CASSLRRTAGNTIYF. In DNA, the CDR3 is TGTGCCAGCAGCTTAAGAAGGACTGCTGGAAACACCATATATTTT. J is TRBJ1-3 and V is TRBV7-9; D gene ambiguous. Trimming took off 2 bases at V and 2 bases at J, with 10 bases between the two ends. CDR3 length: 15 residues. CDR1 is SEHNR, CDR2 FQNEAQ, per germline (reference sequence).

The V gene is TRBV19, the J gene TRBJ1-3, with TRBD1 matching 7 bases. This CDR3 has 15 residues. Trimming cost V 1 base and J 2 bases; bases outside gene matches: 2. Germline V gene sequence: CDR1 LNHDA, CDR2 SQIVND (reference sequence). CDR3 bases: TGTGCCAGTAGTATAGCCACAGGGGCTGGAAACACCATATATTTT. It encodes CASSIATGAGNTIYF.

This clone has more than one count but fewer than ten. This chain links TRBV19 with TRBJ1-6, with 7 bases lining up with TRBD1. In germline, CDR1 is LNHDA, CDR2 SQIVND (reference sequence). The V gene end was trimmed by 6 bases and the J gene end by 4 bases; junction bases not matched to a gene: 6. The CDR3 length is 15 residues. The CDR3 protein is CASRTGTEYNSPLHF. CDR3 DNA: TGTGCCAGTAGGACCGGGACAGAATATAATTCACCCCTCCACTTT. Variable domain in full (rest from reference TRBV19 and TRBJ1-6): DGGITQSPKYLFRKEGQNVTLSCEQNLNHDAMYWYRQDPGQGLRLIYYSQIVNDFQKGDIAEGYSVSREKKESFPLTVTSAQKNPTAFYLCASRTGTEYNSPLHFGNGTRLTVT.

The rearrangement joins TRBV15 to TRBJ2-5; TRBD1 matches 8 bases. The CDR3 sequence is 16 residues long. V dropped 0 bases and J dropped 2; count of bases not matched to a gene: 5. In germline, CDR1 is LNHNV, CDR2 YYDKDF (reference sequence). CDR3 amino acids: CATSRDNRQGQETQYF. The DNA for the CDR3 is TGTGCCACCAGCAGAGATAACAGACAGGGGCAAGAGACCCAGTACTTC. Based on the CDR3 plus reference TRBV15 and TRBJ2-5, the full variable domain is DAMVIQNPRYQVTQFGKPVTLSCSQTLNHNVMYWYQQKSSQAPKLLFHYYDKDFNNEADTPDNFQSRRPNTSFCFLDIRSPGLGDTAMYLCATSRDNRQGQETQYFGPGTRLLVL.

The rearrangement joins TRBV10-3 to TRBJ1-1; D unresolved. Trimming removed 4 bases at V and 1 base at J, with 7 bases between. Germline assignment: CDR1 ENHRY and CDR2 SYGVKD. This CDR3 has 13 amino acids. In DNA, the CDR3 is TGTGCCATCAGTGTCAACGGGAACACTGAAGCTTTCTTT. Translating gives CAISVNGNTEAFF.

The chain recombines TRBV18 with TRBJ1-2; 10 bases line up with TRBD1. The CDR3 totals 13 residues. Germline V CDR1 and CDR2: KGHSH, LQKENI. J lost 8 bases, V lost 5 bases, and 5 bases had no gene match. The CDR3 sequence: CASSVDRGRGYTF. The CDR3 region has the DNA TGTGCCAGCTCAGTCGACAGGGGGCGAGGCTACACCTTC.

This clone was recorded a few times. This rearrangement joins TRBV3-1 (or the pseudogene TRBV3-2) to TRBJ1-1; D may be TRBD1 (5 bases). Trimming took off 3 bases at V and 3 bases at J, with 11 bases between the two ends. This CDR3 is built from 14 residues. Germline CDR1 LGHDT, CDR2 YNNKEL (reference sequence). This chain's CDR3 is CASSQDTEDTEAFF. The CDR3 DNA follows: TGTGCCAGCAGCCAGGACACAGAGGACACTGAAGCTTTCTTT.

The genes are TRBV7-2 and TRBJ2-2; 9 positions agree with TRBD1. Losses at the gene ends were 6 bases for V and 6 bases for J; bases not matched to a gene: 8. There are 15 residues in the CDR3. Per the germline V gene, CDR1 is SGHTA and CDR2 is FQGNSA. CDR3 sequence: CASRGGTGRSGELFF. Written as DNA, the CDR3 is TGTGCCAGCAGGGGGGGGACAGGGCGGTCCGGGGAGCTGTTTTTT.

This chain links TRBV27 with TRBJ2-2; D might be TRBD2 (5 bases). This CDR3 contains 16 residues. Deletions cut 2 bases from V and 7 bases from J, with 17 bases between. Per the germline V gene, CDR1 is MNHEY and CDR2 is SMNVEV (reference sequence). The CDR3 DNA sequence: TGTGCCAGCAGTTTAAAAAGAGGAGGTTTCGACGGGGAGCTGTTTTTT. The encoded protein is CASSLKRGGFDGELFF.

The chain couples TRBV5-1 to TRBJ1-2; TRBD1 aligns across 10 bases. Germline CDR1 SGHRS, CDR2 YFSETQ. Trimming at V came to 4 bases and at J to 4 bases, leaving 7 bases not matched to a gene. CDR3 length equals 15 residues. This chain's CDR3 is CASSTGQGVTYGYTF. CDR3 DNA sequence: TGCGCCAGCAGCACCGGACAGGGGGTGACCTATGGCTACACCTTC.

This sequence joins TRBV23-1 and TRBJ2-7; weak D call: TRBD2 (6 bases). TRBV23-1 is recorded as an ORF, its role being uncertain. Trimming pared 0 bases from V and 9 bases from J, leaving 24 bases between. The CDR3 spans 17 residues. CDR3 in amino acids: CASSQSNSGLRLCVQYF. The DNA of the CDR3 is TGCGCCAGCAGTCAATCTAATTCAGGACTACGCCTCTGTGTGCAGTACTTC.

The V gene is TRBV27, the J gene TRBJ2-3; D call uncertain. The germline CDR1 and CDR2 sequences are MNHEY and SMNVEV (reference sequence). V was cut by 4 bases and J by 4 bases, with 12 bases left in between. The CDR3 totals 14 residues. CDR3 sequence: CASSSLKEPDTQYF. In DNA, the CDR3 is TGTGCCAGCAGTTCCCTAAAGGAGCCAGATACGCAGTATTTT.

This chain links TRBV7-3 with TRBJ2-1, with 8 positions matching TRBD1. J was trimmed by 4 bases and V by 4 bases; bases with no gene match: 9. Germline V gene data show CDR1 as SGHTA and CDR2 as FQGTGA. This CDR3 has 16 amino acids. CDR3 coding DNA: TGTGCCAGCAGCTCCACAGGGGGAAATTCATACAATGAGCAGTTCTTC. Residues: CASSSTGGNSYNEQFF.

The sample holds a few counts of this clone. The chain recombines TRBV5-5 with TRBJ2-6, with 7 bases aligning to TRBD1. The CDR3 length is 17 residues. J lost 1 base, V lost 4 bases, and 8 bases had no gene match. The germline V gene has CDR1 SGHKS and CDR2 YYEKEE (reference sequence). CDR3 amino acids: CASSDYRGRSGANVLTF. CDR3 coding DNA: TGTGCCAGCAGCGATTACAGGGGAAGGTCTGGGGCCAACGTCCTGACTTTC.

This rearrangement joins TRBV2 to TRBJ2-1, with no clear D. Germline CDR1 SNHLY, CDR2 FYNNEI. This CDR3 has 16 residues. V lost 0 bases, J lost 4 bases, and 13 bases lay in between. Here the CDR3 DNA reads TGTGCCAGCAGTGAAGCGCAACTTCTCGAGTACAATGAGCAGTTCTTC. Amino acid sequence: CASSEAQLLEYNEQFF.

The genes are TRBV12-3 or TRBV12-4 and TRBJ1-4; tentative D call: TRBD1 (5 bases). The CDR3 runs to 12 residues. The V end lost 1 base, the J end lost 11 bases, and 8 bases lay between the germline ends. For the CDR3, the DNA is TGTGCCAGCAGTTTAGGTTCAGGGAAACTGTTTTTT. This encodes CASSLGSGKLFF.

This clone appeared once. The chain uses TRBV27 and TRBJ2-7, with TRBD1 matching over 7 bases. The CDR3 totals 15 residues. The germline V gene has CDR1 MNHEY and CDR2 SMNVEV (reference sequence). The junction had 10 bases not matched to a gene; V was cut back by 5 bases and J by 3 bases. CDR3 nucleotides: TGTGCCAGCAGTCGCTCCCGAGACAGGGTCTACGAGCAGTACTTC. Translating gives CASSRSRDRVYEQYF.

There are a few counts of this clone. This chain links TRBV3-1 (or the pseudogene TRBV3-2) with TRBJ2-7; TRBD2 agrees at 8 bases. The CDR3 has 15 amino acids. CDR1 is LGHDT and CDR2 is YNNKEL in the germline V gene (reference sequence). V lost 6 bases to trimming and J lost 1 base; unmatched junction nucleotides: 8. CDR3 sequence reads: CASRPRASGSYEQYF. CDR3 DNA: TGTGCCAGCAGGCCTCGAGCTAGCGGGTCCTACGAGCAGTACTTC.

The chain links TRBV11-2 to TRBJ1-3; perhaps TRBD1 as D (6 bases). The V end lost 4 bases, the J end lost 1 base, and 8 bases lay between the germline ends. There are 14 residues in the CDR3. Germline CDR1 SGHAT, CDR2 FQNNGV. CDR3 nucleotide sequence: TGTGCCAGCAGCTCAGGGGAATCTGGAAACACCATATATTTT. Translation: CASSSGESGNTIYF.

The V gene is TRBV12-3 or TRBV12-4, the J gene TRBJ1-1; possibly TRBD1 for D (6 bases). Trimming cost V 5 bases and J 11 bases, with 12 bases left between them. The CDR3 sequence is 11 residues long. This CDR3 reads CASSLRGMAFF. In nucleotides, the CDR3 is TGTGCCAGCAGTCTCAGGGGAATGGCTTTCTTT.

This clone was counted at least ten times. The gene calls are TRBV9 and TRBJ1-6; TRBD1 might be the D (5 bases). CDR3 length: 13 residues. Germline V lookup: CDR1 SGDLS, CDR2 YYNGEE. The ends were cut back, 7 bases at V and 10 bases at J, with 15 bases in the middle. CDR3 DNA: TGTGCCAGCGGGCAGGGTTTAGGATCACCCCTCCACTTT. It encodes CASGQGLGSPLHF.

The rearrangement joins TRBV9 to TRBJ1-3, with a tentative D call TRBD1 (5 bases). Per the germline V gene, CDR1 is SGDLS and CDR2 is YYNGEE. The CDR3 has 17 residues. With 5 bases removed from V and 3 bases from J, the gap between germline ends came to 21 bases. The CDR3 protein is CASSHRTTPGLGNTIYF. CDR3 sequence (DNA): TGTGCCAGCAGTCATCGGACAACCCCTGGTCTTGGAAACACCATATATTTT.

The chain combines TRBV5-4 with TRBJ1-2, with D perhaps matching TRBD1 (5 bases). CDR1 SGHNT and CDR2 YYREEE come from the germline V gene (reference sequence). This CDR3 comprises 15 residues. Deletions cut 4 bases from V and 0 bases from J, with 13 bases between. The CDR3 reads CASSEIQQANYGYTF. CDR3 sequence (DNA): TGTGCCAGCAGCGAAATACAACAGGCTAACTATGGCTACACCTTC.